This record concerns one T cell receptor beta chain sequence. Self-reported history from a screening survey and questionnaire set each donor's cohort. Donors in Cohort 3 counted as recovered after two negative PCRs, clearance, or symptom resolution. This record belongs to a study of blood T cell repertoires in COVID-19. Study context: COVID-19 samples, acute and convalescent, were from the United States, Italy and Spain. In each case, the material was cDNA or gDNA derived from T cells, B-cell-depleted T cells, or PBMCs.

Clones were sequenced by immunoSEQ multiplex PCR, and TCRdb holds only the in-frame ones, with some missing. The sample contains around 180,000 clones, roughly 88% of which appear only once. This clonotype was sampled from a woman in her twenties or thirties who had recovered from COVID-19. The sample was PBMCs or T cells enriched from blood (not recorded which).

The CDR3 bases are TGTGCCAGCAGCCAAGATCAAGGAGGGAAAGCTTTCTTT. It encodes CASSQDQGGKAFF. The rearrangement links TRBV4-2 to TRBJ1-1; no definite D call. Germline lookup yields CDR1 LGHNA and CDR2 YNFKEQ. Trimming took 0 bases from V and 9 from J, leaving 11 bases between them. The length of the CDR3 is 13 residues.